The clone carrying this T cell receptor beta chain came up a few times. The sample is drawn from a study of cytomegalovirus exposure and HLA in healthy donors. Overall study context: Researchers previously reported finding 90 million to 130 million unique TCR beta sequences from about 179 million T cells.

This CDR3 is 18 amino acids long. Germline CDR1 SGHTA, CDR2 FQGNSA. After removal of 4 bases from V and 5 bases from J, the junction contained 11 bases not matched to a gene. PCR used 60 Vbeta primers and 13 Jbeta primers. The assay was immunoSEQ multiplex PCR, and TCRdb's table has in-frame clones only and misses some. The sample gives about 110,000 clones, around 85% of which show up once; 2% to 2.5% is in the top ten. This chain connects TRBV7-2 to TRBJ2-5, with TRBD2 matching over 15 bases. This TCR came from a man younger than 45 in good health and CMV-seronegative. The sequencing sample was made of PBMCs. CDR3 coding DNA: TGTGCCAGCAGCTCGTGGACTAGCGGGGGGGTCCGCCGGGAGACCCAGTACTTC. Encoded protein: CASSSWTSGGVRRETQYF.